The clone carrying this T cell receptor (beta chain) was counted a few times. This may come from a read error, since a much larger clone is one base off. The data stem from a study of type 1 and type 2 diabetes patients. Amplification started from genomic DNA. Amplification of the beta chain CDR3 used 30 forward and 13 reverse multiplex primers. One entry per CDR3 protein results from TCRdb running MiXCR on the multiplex PCR reads. Of 250,000 to 300,000 distinct CDR3 sequences detected, more than 40% appear once; the ten largest clones hold approximately 14%. The V gene lost 7 bases and the J gene lost 1 base, with 4 bases spanning the gap. Germline V gives CDR1 SGHVS, CDR2 FNYEAQ. The CDR3 sequence is 11 residues long. Peripheral blood, about 11 milliliters per participant, was collected.

The sequencing sample was made of peripheral blood mononuclear cells (PBMCs). The TCR comes from a man between 18 and 29 years old with type 2 diabetes. The V gene is TRBV7-6, the J gene TRBJ2-5; D is undetermined. The CDR3 nucleotides are TGTGCCAGCAACTTCCAAGAGACCCAGTACTTC. This gives the protein CASNFQETQYF.